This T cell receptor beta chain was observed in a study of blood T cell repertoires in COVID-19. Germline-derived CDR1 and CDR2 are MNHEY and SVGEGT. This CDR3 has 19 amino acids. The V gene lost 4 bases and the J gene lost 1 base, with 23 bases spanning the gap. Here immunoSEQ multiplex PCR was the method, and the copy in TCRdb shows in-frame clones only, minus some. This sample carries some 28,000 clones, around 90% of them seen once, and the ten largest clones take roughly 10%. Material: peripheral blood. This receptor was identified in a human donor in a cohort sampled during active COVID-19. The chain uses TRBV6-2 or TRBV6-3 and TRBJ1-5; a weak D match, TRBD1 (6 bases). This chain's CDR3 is CASSSQGSSVVGSNQPQHF. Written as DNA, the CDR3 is TGTGCCAGCAGTTCACAGGGATCATCGGTGGTTGGGAGCAATCAGCCCCAGCATTTT.